Presented here are 23 T cell receptor beta chains from one specimen sequenced in a study of long-term antiretroviral therapy in people with HIV. Researchers report immunoSEQ v3.0 was run at survey level. Sequencing was performed with immunoSEQ multiplex PCR; in TCRdb, only in-frame clones are kept and a portion is missing. The sample yields approximately 15,000 clones, roughly 82% seen once. Specimen: unsorted PBMCs, collected 0.4 years after starting antiretroviral therapy. Source of these receptors: a man younger than 40 with HIV.

The V call is TRBV18, the J call TRBJ1-1, with TRBD1 identical over 7 bases. The junction had 6 bases not matched to a gene; V was cut back by 5 bases and J by 3 bases. In germline, CDR1 is KGHSH, CDR2 LQKENI. This CDR3 comprises 14 residues. The CDR3 loop is CASSSRGEDTEAFF. The CDR3 DNA is TGTGCCAGCTCATCCAGGGGGGAGGACACTGAAGCTTTCTTT.

The chain links TRBV6-1 to TRBJ2-7; 7 positions agree with TRBD1. With 6 bases clipped from V and 4 bases from J, the junction kept 3 bases outside the gene matches. This CDR3 contains 12 residues. The germline V gene encodes CDR1 MNHNS and CDR2 SASEGT. CDR3 in DNA: TGTGCCAGCAGCAAGGGGGCTTACGAGCAGTACTTC. Encoded protein: CASSKGAYEQYF.

The V gene is TRBV5-1, the J gene TRBJ1-1; D gene ambiguous. V was trimmed by 4 bases and J by 0 bases, leaving 19 bases between them. The germline CDR1 and CDR2 sequences are SGHRS and YFSETQ. CDR3 length equals 17 residues. CDR3 DNA sequence: TGCGCCAGCAGCCAAGACGTGGGTGCCCTAATGAACACTGAAGCTTTCTTT. Its protein product is CASSQDVGALMNTEAFF.

This chain joins TRBV7-6 and TRBJ1-1; D is unclear. This CDR3 is 14 amino acids long. The ends were cut back, 2 bases at V and 1 base at J, with 8 bases in the middle. Germline-derived CDR1 and CDR2 are SGHVS and FNYEAQ. The CDR3 sequence is CASSLLGGNTEAFF. CDR3 nucleotide sequence: TGTGCCAGCAGCTTACTTGGCGGGAACACTGAAGCTTTCTTT.

The CDR3 sequence: CAISEGVQDTQYF. DNA for the CDR3: TGTGCCATCAGTGAGGGGGTTCAAGATACGCAGTATTTT. The chain links TRBV10-3 to TRBJ2-3; D gene uncertain. The CDR3 loop spans 13 amino acids. V lost 2 bases to trimming and J lost 5 bases, with 8 bases between them. Germline values: CDR1 ENHRY, CDR2 SYGVKD.

This clone appeared once. The chain uses TRBV27 and TRBJ2-7; D tentatively reads TRBD1 or TRBD2 (5 bases each). The CDR3 length is 13 residues. Germline V CDR1 and CDR2: MNHEY, SMNVEV (reference sequence). V was shortened by 5 bases and J by 2 bases, with 10 bases between the two germline ends. For the CDR3, the DNA is TGTGCCAGCAGTATGGGGGTCCCCTACGAGCAGTACTTC. Translated: CASSMGVPYEQYF.

V usage is TRBV7-9 and J usage is TRBJ1-3; 7 nucleotides line up with TRBD1. The V segment lost 4 bases and the J segment 8 bases; nucleotides outside the gene matches: 2. The CDR3 loop spans 12 amino acids. Germline V lookup: CDR1 SEHNR, CDR2 FQNEAQ (reference sequence). The CDR3 nucleotides read TGTGCCAGCAGCTCAACAGGGGACACCATATATTTT. Encoded protein: CASSSTGDTIYF.

The chain recombines TRBV5-1 with TRBJ1-2; 8 bases map to TRBD1. Germline values: CDR1 SGHRS, CDR2 YFSETQ. The J segment lost 3 bases and the V segment lost 4 bases, leaving 11 bases of the junction unmatched. This CDR3 is built from 16 residues. The CDR3 DNA reads TGCGCCAGCAGCCTGCGACAGGGGAAAGCTGACTATGGCTACACCTTC. This gives the protein CASSLRQGKADYGYTF.

The chain uses TRBV29-1 and TRBJ2-3; possible D gene TRBD1, 6 bases. The CDR3 is 12 residues long. Germline V lookup: CDR1 SQVTM, CDR2 ANQGSEA. V was trimmed by 7 bases and J by 2 bases, leaving 10 bases between them. This CDR3 reads CSARGPTDTQYF. DNA of the CDR3: TGCAGCGCCAGGGGTCCCACAGATACGCAGTATTTT.

The J gene is TRBJ1-1, the V gene TRBV19; no definite D call. The CDR3 sequence is 13 residues long. Trimming took off 6 bases at V and 7 bases at J, with 15 bases between the two ends. In germline, CDR1 is LNHDA, CDR2 SQIVND (reference sequence). This CDR3 reads CASSAISVGEAFF. In DNA form, the CDR3 reads TGTGCCAGTAGCGCTATATCGGTAGGTGAAGCTTTCTTT. The whole variable domain, filled in from reference TRBV19 and TRBJ1-1, reads DGGITQSPKYLFRKEGQNVTLSCEQNLNHDAMYWYRQDPGQGLRLIYYSQIVNDFQKGDIAEGYSVSREKKESFPLTVTSAQKNPTAFYLCASSAISVGEAFFGQGTRLTVV.

The V gene is TRBV5-6, the J gene TRBJ1-1, with D perhaps matching TRBD1 (5 bases). Germline-derived CDR1 and CDR2 are SGHDT and YYEEEE. Deletions cut 7 bases from V and 6 bases from J, with 13 bases between. CDR3 length: 12 amino acids. DNA for the CDR3: TGTGCCAGCCAAAGGGGAGGGTCTGAAGCTTTCTTT. Translation: CASQRGGSEAFF.

V and J are TRBV5-8 and TRBJ2-7; TRBD2 aligns across 7 bases. From germline, CDR1 is SGHTS and CDR2 YDEGEE. Trimming at V came to 5 bases and at J to 2 bases, leaving 7 bases not matched to a gene. This CDR3 is built from 14 residues. The CDR3 nucleotides are TGTGCCAGCAGGGAGCTAGCGGTAACCTACGAGCAGTACTTC. Residues: CASRELAVTYEQYF.

The J gene is TRBJ2-1, the V gene TRBV29-1; D unclear. This CDR3 comprises 12 residues. Trimming cost V 1 base and J 4 bases, with 5 bases left between them. Germline loops: CDR1 SQVTM, CDR2 ANQGSEA. The CDR3 nucleotides read TGCAGCGTTGAAGGGAATTACAATGAGCAGTTCTTC. This sequence encodes CSVEGNYNEQFF.

The genes are TRBV5-1 and TRBJ2-5, with 8 positions matching TRBD1. V trimming: 0 bases; J trimming: 3 bases; junction bases outside the gene matches: 7. The CDR3 runs 16 residues. CDR1 and CDR2 from the germline V gene are SGHRS and YFSETQ. The CDR3 reads CASSLVGDRGEETQYF. The CDR3 coding sequence is TGCGCCAGCAGCTTGGTAGGTGACAGGGGAGAAGAGACCCAGTACTTC.

This clone occurred a few times. The chain links TRBV4-3 to TRBJ1-5, with a tentative D call TRBD1 (5 bases). The V end lost 0 bases, the J end lost 2 bases, and 11 bases lay between the germline ends. CDR1 and CDR2 from the germline V gene are LGHNA and YSLEER. CDR3 length: 16 residues. The CDR3 nucleotides are TGCGCCAGCAGCCAAGATGTGGGGGATGGCAATCAGCCCCAGCATTTT. Protein: CASSQDVGDGNQPQHF.

This clone was counted once. The chain uses TRBV2 and TRBJ2-1; D might be TRBD1 or TRBD2, each matching 5 bases. The CDR3 covers 14 residues. The germline gives CDR1 SNHLY, CDR2 FYNNEI. V was clipped by 3 bases and J by 12 bases, with 18 bases between them. CDR3 residues: CASSEFPQGEGQFF. DNA for the CDR3: TGTGCCAGCAGTGAGTTTCCGCAGGGAGAGGGGCAGTTCTTC.

This clone showed up just a few times. The chain joins TRBV19 to TRBJ2-7; 13 positions match TRBD2. The CDR3 extends over 14 amino acids. The germline CDR1 and CDR2 sequences are LNHDA and SQIVND (reference sequence). V dropped 4 bases and J dropped 8; count of bases not matched to a gene: 5. CDR3 DNA: TGTGCCAGTAGTACCGGGACTAGCGGGATCCAGCAGTACTTC. Translating gives CASSTGTSGIQQYF.

The chain is built from TRBV11-1 and TRBJ1-1, with TRBD1 identical over 7 bases. This CDR3 comprises 16 residues. CDR1 is SGHAT and CDR2 is FQDESV in the germline V gene (reference sequence). Trimming cost V 5 bases and J 5 bases; bases outside gene matches: 14. The CDR3 sequence is CASSPRKGAVRTEAFF. The CDR3 DNA reads TGTGCCAGCAGCCCCCGTAAGGGGGCGGTCCGGACTGAAGCTTTCTTT.

This clone was counted once. V gene TRBV4-1 combines with J gene TRBJ2-3; 8 bases fit TRBD2. Germline values: CDR1 MGHRA, CDR2 YSYEKL. This CDR3 spans 18 amino acids. Trimming removed 1 base from V and 0 bases from J; junction bases left unmatched: 9. CDR3 region: CASSQGGPSGPSTDTQYF. In nucleotides, the CDR3 is TGCGCCAGCAGCCAAGGCGGGCCTAGCGGGCCTAGCACAGATACGCAGTATTTT.

This chain links TRBV27 with TRBJ2-2; 9 nucleotides agree with TRBD1. CDR3 size: 14 residues. Germline values: CDR1 MNHEY, CDR2 SMNVEV (reference sequence). V was clipped by 5 bases and J by 9 bases; unmatched bases: 7. CDR3 sequence (DNA): TGTGCCAGCAGTGCTCCGGGACAGGGCAGGGAGCTGTTTTTT. Translating gives CASSAPGQGRELFF.

The rearrangement links TRBV27 to TRBJ2-7, with 12 bases lining up with TRBD2. The CDR3 consists of 16 residues. The V gene end was trimmed by 0 bases and the J gene end by 6 bases; junction bases not matched to a gene: 6. The germline V gene encodes CDR1 MNHEY and CDR2 SMNVEV (reference sequence). The CDR3 region is CASSLSPSGRVSEQYF. The DNA for the CDR3 is TGTGCCAGCAGTTTATCTCCTAGCGGGAGGGTATCCGAGCAGTACTTC.

The gene calls are TRBV6-1 and TRBJ2-5; 12 nucleotides align to TRBD2. Per the germline V gene, CDR1 is MNHNS and CDR2 is SASEGT. The CDR3 covers 17 residues. J gave up 5 bases and V 0 bases, and 7 bases lay outside the gene matches. Written as DNA, the CDR3 is TGTGCCAGCAGTGAAGCGCTTCTAGCGGGGGGGGTGGAGACCCAGTACTTC. Its translation: CASSEALLAGGVETQYF.

The rearrangement uses TRBV6-5 and TRBJ1-3, with TRBD1 matching 9 bases. CDR1 and CDR2 from the germline V gene are MNHEY and SVGAGI. The V segment lost 0 bases and the J segment 2 bases; nucleotides outside the gene matches: 2. The CDR3 has 16 amino acids. The CDR3 protein is CASSYSGTGPGNTIYF. In DNA, the CDR3 is TGTGCCAGCAGTTACTCCGGGACAGGGCCTGGAAACACCATATATTTT.